What follows are 23 T cell receptor beta chains derived from one specimen sequenced in a study of T cells in localized non-small cell lung cancer (dated by TCRdb to about 2020). Libraries were constructed by the immunoSEQ multiplex PCR assay. What TCRdb holds here is the immuneACCESS table cut down to in-frame rearrangements. Part of the clones is not present; checked against another copy, under half of the missing clones reflect an unresolved V gene, and the others are unexplained. The sample data list about 82,000 clones, and around 80% of these were observed just once. Roughly a fifth of the sample is in the top ten clones. Sequences were derived from PBMCs, sampled before any cancer treatment. Source of these receptors: a man aged 40-75 years with stage II squamous cell lung carcinoma.

J is TRBJ1-3 and V is TRBV4-2; D might be TRBD1 (6 bases). The CDR3 has 14 amino acids. Per the germline V gene, CDR1 is LGHNA and CDR2 is YNFKEQ. V lost 4 bases to trimming and J lost 2 bases, with 9 bases between them. CDR3 protein: CASSREGAGNTIYF. CDR3 in DNA: TGTGCCAGCAGCCGGGAGGGGGCTGGAAACACCATATATTTT.

The table lists this clone with a count of one. This rearrangement joins TRBV7-6 to TRBJ2-2, with TRBD2 as a possible D gene (6 bases). CDR1 is SGHVS and CDR2 is FNYEAQ in the germline V gene. V gave up 2 bases and J gave up 0 bases, with 10 bases separating them. This CDR3 has 16 residues. CDR3 protein: CASSLQTGANTGELFF. CDR3 bases: TGTGCCAGCAGCTTACAGACGGGAGCGAACACCGGGGAGCTGTTTTTT.

In DNA, the CDR3 is TGTGCCAGCGGGGCTAGTTTTATCGACGAGCAGTACTTC. Protein sequence: CASGASFIDEQYF. This rearrangement joins TRBV2 to TRBJ2-7; perhaps TRBD1 as D (5 bases). The germline gives CDR1 SNHLY, CDR2 FYNNEI. This CDR3 region has 13 residues. Trimming removed 8 bases from V and 5 bases from J, with 16 bases in between.

The gene calls are TRBV5-1 and TRBJ2-2; the D gene could be TRBD1 or TRBD2 (6 bases each). Trimming took off 4 bases at V and 4 bases at J, with 14 bases between the two ends. The CDR3 length is 15 residues. The germline CDR1 and CDR2 sequences are SGHRS and YFSETQ. The CDR3 loop reads CASSPRGTITGELFF. CDR3 sequence (DNA): TGCGCCAGCAGCCCCCGCGGGACAATCACCGGGGAGCTGTTTTTT.

The chain joins TRBV7-8 to TRBJ2-7, with a weak D call TRBD1 (5 bases). Looked up from germline, CDR1 is SGHVS and CDR2 is FQNEAQ. This CDR3 comprises 14 residues. The V and J ends lost 8 bases and 6 bases respectively, with 20 bases between them. CDR3 sequence reads: CASESYFQGFEQYF. The DNA of the CDR3 is TGTGCCAGCGAATCTTATTTTCAGGGCTTCGAGCAGTACTTC.

In its sample, this clone was seen once. The DNA for the CDR3 is TGTGCCAGCAGAGTCGACGGGCCTCGGGGCGGGGAGCTGTTTTTT. Protein sequence: CASRVDGPRGGELFF. The rearrangement links TRBV2 to TRBJ2-2, with D possibly being TRBD2 (5 bases). There are 15 residues in the CDR3. Germline loops: CDR1 SNHLY, CDR2 FYNNEI. The ends were cut back, 6 bases at V and 7 bases at J, with 18 bases in the middle.

This clone has at least ten counts. V usage is TRBV29-1 and J usage is TRBJ2-7, with D possibly being TRBD2 (6 bases). V was pared by 2 bases and J by 2 bases, with 10 bases between. The CDR3 runs to 13 residues. Per germline, CDR1 SQVTM and CDR2 ANQGSEA. The CDR3 nucleotides are TGCAGCGTTGAACGAGGCGGGACCTACGAGCAGTACTTC. It yields the protein CSVERGGTYEQYF.

CDR3 nucleotides: TGCAGCGGCCAGGACTCTGAAGCTTTCTTT. It translates to CSGQDSEAFF. The gene calls are TRBV29-1 and TRBJ1-1; D remains unclear. The CDR3 is 10 residues long. Per germline, CDR1 SQVTM and CDR2 ANQGSEA. Trimming removed 7 bases from V and 6 bases from J, with 9 bases in between.

This clone was recorded many times. This sequence joins TRBV28 and TRBJ1-6; 11 nucleotides agree with TRBD1. The CDR3 loop spans 15 amino acids. The J segment lost 10 bases and the V segment lost 6 bases, leaving 8 bases of the junction unmatched. In germline, CDR1 is MDHEN, CDR2 SYDVKM. CDR3: CASSTRTGGRSPLHF. DNA for the CDR3: TGTGCCAGCAGCACCCGGACAGGGGGCAGATCACCCCTCCACTTT.

This clone has a single count. This chain connects TRBV15 to TRBJ2-5, with 9 bases lining up with TRBD1. V trimming: 3 bases; J trimming: 5 bases; junction bases outside the gene matches: 4. The germline gives CDR1 LNHNV, CDR2 YYDKDF (reference sequence). The CDR3 contains 14 residues. The CDR3 DNA reads TGTGCCACCAGCAGGGACAGGGGCCCCGAGACCCAGTACTTC. It translates to CATSRDRGPETQYF.

This chain connects TRBV27 to TRBJ1-1, with a weak D call TRBD1 (6 bases). The CDR3 sequence is 15 residues long. Germline V gene data show CDR1 as MNHEY and CDR2 as SMNVEV (reference sequence). Between the trimmed V and J ends, which lost 6 bases and 3 bases, there was a span of 17 bases. CDR3: CASSDFRGADTEAFF. CDR3 in DNA: TGTGCCAGCAGCGATTTCCGGGGGGCGGACACTGAAGCTTTCTTT.

This chain uses TRBV7-9 with TRBJ1-1, with D unresolved. Germline CDR1 and CDR2: SEHNR and FQNEAQ (reference sequence). Trimming took off 1 base at V and 5 bases at J, with 8 bases between the two ends. The CDR3 covers 13 residues. The CDR3 coding sequence is TGTGCCAGCAGCTTAGGTAGCGGGACTGAAGCTTTCTTT. Translation gives CASSLGSGTEAFF.

The V and J genes are TRBV27 and TRBJ2-5; D is perhaps TRBD1 (6 bases). Germline V gene data show CDR1 as MNHEY and CDR2 as SMNVEV (reference sequence). Between the trimmed V and J ends, which lost 3 bases and 2 bases, there was a span of 13 bases. This CDR3 spans 15 amino acids. The CDR3 coding sequence is TGTGCCAGCAGTTTTATGGGACACTTTCAAGAGACCCAGTACTTC. This codes for CASSFMGHFQETQYF.

This clone was detected many times. This chain links TRBV9 with TRBJ1-1, with 8 nucleotides matching TRBD1. The ends lost 4 bases at V and 2 bases at J; junction bases unmatched: 7. The CDR3 has 15 amino acids. Per germline, CDR1 SGDLS and CDR2 YYNGEE. Here the CDR3 reads CASSPRDRINTEAFF. CDR3 DNA sequence: TGTGCCAGCAGCCCCCGGGACAGGATAAACACTGAAGCTTTCTTT.

V and J are TRBV4-1 and TRBJ2-2; D is ambiguous. Germline V CDR1 and CDR2: MGHRA, YSYEKL. Trimming took off 2 bases at V and 3 bases at J, with 4 bases between the two ends. CDR3 length: 13 residues. CDR3 sequence: CASSQPYTGELFF. The CDR3, as DNA: TGCGCCAGCAGCCAACCCTACACCGGGGAGCTGTTTTTT.

This clone occurred a few times. J is TRBJ2-7 and V is TRBV7-9; D remains unclear. This CDR3 is 12 amino acids long. Per the germline V gene, CDR1 is SEHNR and CDR2 is FQNEAQ (reference sequence). V dropped 2 bases and J dropped 3 bases, with 5 bases sitting between them. This CDR3 is CASSLSGYEQYF. Written as DNA, the CDR3 is TGTGCCAGCAGCTTATCGGGCTACGAGCAGTACTTC. The complete variable domain, with remaining parts taken from reference TRBV7-9 and TRBJ2-7, reads DTGVSQNPRHKITKRGQNVTFRCDPISEHNRLYWYRQTLGQGPEFLTYFQNEAQLEKSRLLSDRFSAERPKGSFSTLEIQRTEQGDSAMYLCASSLSGYEQYFGPGTRLTVT.

The chain links TRBV19 to TRBJ2-3; perhaps D is TRBD1 or TRBD2 (5 bases each). Trimming shortened V by 3 bases and J by 11 bases, and 12 bases separated the two germline ends. Germline lookup yields CDR1 LNHDA and CDR2 SQIVND (reference sequence). This CDR3 has 12 residues. The CDR3 DNA reads TGTGCCAGTAGTATTCTAGCTGGGGGGCAGTATTTT. Amino acid sequence: CASSILAGGQYF.

In this sample, this clone turned up a few times. This chain joins TRBV9 and TRBJ2-1, with 8 nucleotides matching TRBD2. Germline V gene data show CDR1 as SGDLS and CDR2 as YYNGEE. CDR3 length equals 18 residues. V gave up 3 bases and J gave up 6 bases; unmatched junction bases: 17. CDR3 in amino acids: CASSAHPPGLVRPNEQFF. CDR3 bases: TGTGCCAGCAGCGCGCACCCTCCGGGACTAGTTAGACCCAATGAGCAGTTCTTC.

This chain joins TRBV7-2 and TRBJ2-1; D may be TRBD2 (6 bases). The CDR3 is made up of 15 amino acids. Looked up from germline, CDR1 is SGHTA and CDR2 is FQGNSA. Trimming pared 5 bases from V and 2 bases from J, leaving 13 bases between. The CDR3 here is CASSVRGNPYNEQFF. In nucleotides, the CDR3 is TGTGCCAGCAGCGTCCGCGGGAATCCCTACAATGAGCAGTTCTTC.

This chain links TRBV6-6 with TRBJ2-5, with D possibly matching TRBD1 (5 bases). Germline CDR1 MNHNY, CDR2 SVGAGI (reference sequence). V was shortened by 0 bases and J by 3 bases, with 11 bases between the two germline ends. This CDR3 contains 15 residues. CDR3 loop: CASSYSGQGKETQYF. CDR3 in DNA: TGTGCCAGCAGTTACTCAGGCCAGGGTAAAGAGACCCAGTACTTC.

This sequence joins TRBV25-1 and TRBJ1-5; the D is unclear. The V gene's germline CDR1 is MGHDK and CDR2 SYGVNS. Trimming removed 0 bases from V and 4 bases from J, with 7 bases in between. The CDR3 runs 14 residues. The CDR3, as DNA: TGTGCCAGCAGTGAATATAGGGATAATCAGCCCCAGCATTTT. Its protein product is CASSEYRDNQPQHF. The full variable domain, its missing parts supplied by reference TRBV25-1 and TRBJ1-5, is EADIYQTPRYLVIGTGKKITLECSQTMGHDKMYWYQQDPGMELHLIHYSYGVNSTEKGDLSSESTVSRIRTEHFPLTLESARPSHTSQYLCASSEYRDNQPQHFGDGTRLSIL.

The chain links TRBV28 to TRBJ1-1; D remains ambiguous. CDR1 is MDHEN, CDR2 SYDVKM, per germline. With 0 bases removed from V and 1 base from J, the gap between germline ends came to 3 bases. This CDR3 has 13 amino acids. The CDR3 sequence: CASSLWGNTEAFF. The CDR3 coding sequence is TGTGCCAGCAGTTTATGGGGGAACACTGAAGCTTTCTTT. The variable domain in full, completed from reference TRBV28 and TRBJ1-1, reads DVKVTQSSRYLVKRTGEKVFLECVQDMDHENMFWYRQDPGLGLRLIYFSYDVKMKEKGDIPEGYSVSREKKERFSLILESASTNQTSMYLCASSLWGNTEAFFGQGTRLTVV.

The gene calls are TRBV7-2 and TRBJ2-5; D is possibly TRBD2 (6 bases). In germline, CDR1 is SGHTA, CDR2 FQGNSA. CDR3 size: 15 residues. Trimming took off 4 bases at V and 2 bases at J, with 14 bases between the two ends. The CDR3 region is CASSSASGVQETQYF. The CDR3 region has the DNA TGTGCCAGCAGCTCCGCCTCGGGGGTGCAAGAGACCCAGTACTTC.